The 28 T cell receptor beta chains below were found in one sample sequenced in a study of T cells in Graves' hyperthyroidism and ophthalmopathy. TCR beta CDR3 sequences were amplified from RNA transcripts. HTBI primers were employed in a first-round RT-PCR of the TCR CDR3. TCRdb reprocessed the multiplex PCR reads via MiXCR and lists one record per CDR3 protein. The repertoire consists of hundreds of thousands of distinct CDR3 sequences, with over 35% occurring once and the leading ten covering roughly 30%. Sample: blood. All receptors come from a woman between 40 and 50 years old with Graves' hyperthyroidism.

This chain uses TRBV4-1 with TRBJ2-7; the match to TRBD2 covers 7 bases. This CDR3 is 16 amino acids long. Germline V CDR1 and CDR2: MGHRA, YSYEKL. Trimming at V came to 1 base and at J to 2 bases, leaving 8 bases not matched to a gene. CDR3 nucleotide sequence: TGCGCCAGCAGCCAAGGAAAGGCTAGCGGTCCCTACGAGCAGTACTTC. This codes for CASSQGKASGPYEQYF.

The chain recombines TRBV4-1 with TRBJ1-1; D not resolved. The germline V and J ends were trimmed by 1 base and 3 bases, with 12 bases remaining between them. Germline V CDR1 and CDR2: MGHRA, YSYEKL. The CDR3 runs 15 residues. CDR3 sequence (DNA): TGCGCCAGCAGCCAAGCTCGGAGCGGCCACACTGAAGCTTTCTTT. The encoded protein is CASSQARSGHTEAFF.

The chain carries TRBV29-1 and TRBJ1-5; 9 bases are shared with TRBD1. The CDR3 is made up of 14 amino acids. The V and J ends lost 8 bases and 5 bases, in that order; junction bases with no gene match: 10. The germline gives CDR1 SQVTM, CDR2 ANQGSEA. CDR3 sequence (DNA): TGCAGCTTATTGGCTGGGACAGGGTATCAGCCCCAGCATTTT. Protein sequence: CSLLAGTGYQPQHF.

The CDR3 region is CASSLLAEVWNEQYF. DNA of the CDR3: TGTGCCAGCAGCTTGCTAGCGGAGGTCTGGAACGAGCAGTACTTC. The chain employs TRBV7-8 and TRBJ2-7; TRBD2 agrees at 7 bases. This CDR3 has 15 residues. Germline V gene lookup returns CDR1 SGHVS and CDR2 FQNEAQ. The trim removed 3 bases at V and 5 bases at J, leaving 10 bases unmatched.

This clonotype was seen a few times. This sequence joins TRBV12-3 or TRBV12-4 and TRBJ1-5; D uncertain. V was pared by 10 bases and J by 2 bases, with 15 bases between. The CDR3 is made up of 14 amino acids. The chain's CDR3 is CATHTRRGNQPQHF. The CDR3 DNA reads as TGTGCCACCCACACGCGCCGGGGCAATCAGCCCCAGCATTTT.

CDR3 region: CSVALLAGGAKETQYF. CDR3 DNA: TGCAGCGTTGCGCTACTAGCGGGAGGGGCGAAAGAGACCCAGTACTTC. The chain carries TRBV20-1 and TRBJ2-5; TRBD2 matches 13 bases. The CDR3 is 16 amino acids. Germline-derived CDR1 and CDR2 are DFQATT and SNEGSKA (reference sequence).

This clonotype was seen repeatedly, ten times or more. The chain uses TRBV20-1 and TRBJ1-6, with 11 positions matching TRBD1. The CDR3 spans 14 residues. The germline CDR1 and CDR2 sequences are DFQATT and SNEGSKA (reference sequence). The V gene end was trimmed by 7 bases and the J gene end by 9 bases; junction bases not matched to a gene: 8. The CDR3 DNA reads as TGCAGTGGGGGTAGGGGACAGGGGGTTTCACCCCTCCACTTT. Protein: CSGGRGQGVSPLHF.

In this sample, this clonotype turned up a few times. The chain joins TRBV6-5 to TRBJ1-1, with a tentative D call TRBD1 (5 bases). CDR3 length: 14 residues. Germline V gene lookup returns CDR1 MNHEY and CDR2 SVGAGI. V was trimmed by 6 bases and J by 7 bases, leaving 18 bases between them. The CDR3 DNA follows: TGTGCCAGCAGCCGCACTAATCGACAGCATGAAGCTTTCTTT. It translates to CASSRTNRQHEAFF.

This clonotype has a count of ten or more. The chain combines TRBV2 with TRBJ2-5, with D unclear. V lost 7 bases and J 2 bases, leaving 17 bases between the germline ends. This CDR3 spans 15 amino acids. The germline V gene has CDR1 SNHLY and CDR2 FYNNEI. The CDR3: CASTRAVARQETQYF. The CDR3 DNA is TGTGCCAGCACGAGAGCAGTGGCGAGGCAAGAGACCCAGTACTTC.

Concerning this clonotype itself: Sequence at one end of the junction differs from germline and may be a read error. This sequence joins TRBV19 and TRBJ1-3, with D perhaps TRBD1 (6 bases). The CDR3 runs to 15 residues. From germline, CDR1 is LNHDA and CDR2 SQIVND (reference sequence). The CDR3 DNA is TGTGCCAGTAGTATAACCCAGGGGCCTGGGAACACCATATATTTT. Translated, it gives CASSITQGPGNTIYF.

This clonotype was seen more than once but under ten times. The rearrangement links TRBV5-6 to TRBJ1-2, with TRBD1 identical over 9 bases. Germline CDR1 SGHDT, CDR2 YYEEEE. The V and J ends lost 0 bases and 7 bases, in that order; junction bases with no gene match: 4. The CDR3 loop spans 14 amino acids. CDR3 nucleotides: TGTGCCAGCAGCTTGGATACAGGGGGCTTTGGCTACACCTTC. Translation gives CASSLDTGGFGYTF.

This clonotype showed up just a few times. V gene TRBV5-6 combines with J gene TRBJ1-5; D is perhaps TRBD1 (6 bases). The germline CDR1 and CDR2 sequences are SGHDT and YYEEEE. V shed 4 bases and J shed 9 bases, with 11 bases lying between them. The CDR3 length is 12 residues. The CDR3 loop reads CASSTGPGPQHF. In DNA, the CDR3 is TGTGCCAGCAGCACAGGGCCCGGGCCCCAGCATTTT. The variable domain in full, with the rest retrieved from reference TRBV5-6 and TRBJ1-5, is DAGVTQSPTHLIKTRGQQVTLRCSPKSGHDTVSWYQQALGQGPQFIFQYYEEEERQRGNFPDRFSGHQFPNYSSELNVNALLLGDSALYLCASSTGPGPQHFGDGTRLSIL.

Many counts were recorded for this clonotype. This chain uses TRBV9 with TRBJ2-7; 8 bases are shared with TRBD1. This CDR3 is built from 15 residues. CDR1 and CDR2 from the germline V gene are SGDLS and YYNGEE. V lost 4 bases and J lost 3; bases outside the gene matches: 9. The CDR3 sequence: CASSQGQGGDYEQYF. CDR3 in DNA: TGTGCCAGCAGCCAAGGACAGGGAGGTGACTACGAGCAGTACTTC.

As concerns this clonotype: A read error may be the cause here, since a much bigger clone is one base away. The V and J genes are TRBV7-9 and TRBJ1-1; tentative D call: TRBD1 (5 bases). The CDR3 runs 14 residues. Germline CDR1 SEHNR, CDR2 FQNEAQ (reference sequence). DNA of the CDR3: TGCGCCGGCAGCCAAGTTCGGGGCCACACTGAAGCTTTCTTT. Amino acid sequence: CAGSQVRGHTEAFF.

The chain employs TRBV9 and TRBJ2-7; 8 bases match TRBD2. Germline-derived CDR1 and CDR2 are SGDLS and YYNGEE. V shed 4 bases, J shed 0 bases, and the junction held 6 bases outside the gene matches. This CDR3 is 15 amino acids long. CDR3 bases: TGTGCCAGCAGCCCTGAACTAGCGGTCTCCTACGAGCAGTACTTC. Translating it yields CASSPELAVSYEQYF. The full variable domain, its missing parts supplied by reference TRBV9 and TRBJ2-7, is DSGVTQTPKHLITATGQRVTLRCSPRSGDLSVYWYQQSLDQGLQFLIQYYNGEERAKGNILERFSAQQFPDLHSELNLSSLELGDSALYFCASSPELAVSYEQYFGPGTRLTVT.

For this clonotype: A much larger clone differs from this one at a single base, so this may be a read error. The CDR3, as DNA: TGTGCCAGCGGCTTAACCGGCAGGGACACTGAAGCTTTCTTT. It translates to CASGLTGRDTEAFF. The J gene is TRBJ1-1, the V gene TRBV7-3; TRBD1 might be the D (5 bases). This CDR3 comprises 14 residues. Germline CDR1 SGHTA, CDR2 FQGTGA.

In its sample, this clonotype was seen many times. The chain joins TRBV2 to TRBJ1-5, with TRBD1 identical over 11 bases. The CDR3 runs to 15 residues. The V segment lost 6 bases and the J segment 6 bases; nucleotides outside the gene matches: 7. Looked up from germline, CDR1 is SNHLY and CDR2 is FYNNEI. Written as DNA, the CDR3 is TGTGCCAGCAGCAAAGGACAGGGGGCTATTCAGCCCCAGCATTTT. Amino acid sequence: CASSKGQGAIQPQHF.

This clonotype was detected ten times or more. The chain recombines TRBV15 with TRBJ1-2; the D is unclear. The CDR3 length is 15 residues. The V gene lost 8 bases and the J gene lost 2 bases, with 18 bases spanning the gap. From germline, CDR1 is LNHNV and CDR2 YYDKDF (reference sequence). The CDR3 loop reads CATEADPGENYGYTF. CDR3 DNA: TGTGCCACCGAGGCCGACCCGGGAGAAAACTATGGCTACACCTTC. Combining the CDR3 with reference TRBV15 and TRBJ1-2 gives the whole variable domain DAMVIQNPRYQVTQFGKPVTLSCSQTLNHNVMYWYQQKSSQAPKLLFHYYDKDFNNEADTPDNFQSRRPNTSFCFLDIRSPGLGDTAMYLCATEADPGENYGYTFGSGTRLTVV.

V usage is TRBV7-2 and J usage is TRBJ1-2, with 7 nucleotides matching TRBD1. V was clipped by 7 bases and J by 6 bases; unmatched bases: 29. This CDR3 spans 20 amino acids. Germline V lookup: CDR1 SGHTA, CDR2 FQGNSA. For the CDR3, the DNA is TGTGCCAGCACCAGAACTTTCAGGGCTGTAGGGGGCCGTGAGCTACATGGCTACACCTTC. This encodes CASTRTFRAVGGRELHGYTF.

The chain combines TRBV4-1 with TRBJ1-1, with TRBD1 as a possible D gene (6 bases). This CDR3 spans 16 amino acids. The V end lost 0 bases, the J end lost 1 base, and 12 bases lay between the germline ends. Germline CDR1 MGHRA, CDR2 YSYEKL. The CDR3 DNA follows: TGCGCCAGCAGCCAAGATCTGGGGGCGGCGAACACTGAAGCTTTCTTT. Its translation is CASSQDLGAANTEAFF.

This rearrangement joins TRBV10-3 to TRBJ1-6, with D hard to call. The CDR3 length is 17 residues. CDR1 and CDR2 (germline): ENHRY, SYGVKD. Trimming removed 0 bases from V and 5 bases from J, with 14 bases in between. As DNA, the CDR3 is TGTGCCATCAGTGAGTCGCTGGGGAAAGGCAATAATTCACCCCTCCACTTT. As protein: CAISESLGKGNNSPLHF.

This chain links TRBV25-1 with TRBJ2-5; 9 bases map to TRBD2. Germline-derived CDR1 and CDR2 are MGHDK and SYGVNS. This CDR3 contains 14 residues. V dropped 10 bases and J dropped 1; count of bases not matched to a gene: 7. The CDR3 region is CATNSAGGQETQYF. CDR3 DNA: TGTGCCACCAATTCAGCGGGAGGCCAAGAGACCCAGTACTTC.

This clonotype was observed a few times. V and J are TRBV4-3 and TRBJ2-7, with 7 bases fitting TRBD2. The germline V gene has CDR1 LGHNA and CDR2 YSLEER. The CDR3 runs to 15 residues. The V and J ends lost 0 bases and 3 bases, in that order; junction bases with no gene match: 5. The CDR3 nucleotides read TGCGCCAGCAGCCAAGATCTAGCGGCAGGCTACGAGCAGTACTTC. It is translated as CASSQDLAAGYEQYF.

This clonotype was counted only a few times. The chain links TRBV4-3 to TRBJ1-2; 7 positions agree with TRBD1. CDR3 size: 15 residues. CDR1 and CDR2 (germline): LGHNA, YSLEER. V shed 0 bases and J 7 bases; nucleotides not matched to a gene: 8. The CDR3 DNA follows: TGCGCCAGCAGCCAAGACCTACAGGGGATAAGTGGCTACACCTTC. It specifies CASSQDLQGISGYTF.

The DNA of the CDR3 is TGTGCCAGCAGGGAGGGACAGGTAAAAATGAACACTGAAGCTTTCTTT. It codes for CASREGQVKMNTEAFF. The chain has TRBV19 and TRBJ1-1; the match to TRBD1 covers 8 bases. V lost 9 bases to trimming and J lost 0 bases; unmatched junction nucleotides: 12. This CDR3 is built from 16 residues. Per the germline V gene, CDR1 is LNHDA and CDR2 is SQIVND (reference sequence).

The table lists this clonotype with a few counts. The genes are TRBV27 and TRBJ1-2, with D maybe TRBD1 (6 bases). Germline V CDR1 and CDR2: MNHEY, SMNVEV (reference sequence). The CDR3 contains 13 residues. V gave up 3 bases and J gave up 7 bases, with 12 bases separating them. The CDR3 loop is CASSFQGFRGYTF. CDR3 coding DNA: TGTGCCAGCAGTTTCCAGGGGTTCCGTGGCTACACCTTC.

This clonotype was recorded at least ten times. The chain couples TRBV14 to TRBJ1-1; 9 bases match TRBD1. The J segment lost 7 bases and the V segment lost 3 bases, leaving 6 bases of the junction unmatched. The V gene's germline CDR1 is SGHDN and CDR2 FVKESK. The CDR3 has 14 residues. The CDR3, as DNA: TGTGCCAGCAGCCAGAGAACAGGGGGCGGTGAAGCTTTCTTT. Protein sequence: CASSQRTGGGEAFF.

The V gene is TRBV6-5, the J gene TRBJ2-6, with D perhaps matching TRBD1 or TRBD2 (5 bases each). CDR3 length: 18 amino acids. Per the germline V gene, CDR1 is MNHEY and CDR2 is SVGAGI. The V and J ends lost 5 bases and 0 bases respectively, with 17 bases between them. The CDR3 loop reads CASSGRYGASSGANVLTF. CDR3 bases: TGTGCCAGCAGTGGCCGGTACGGGGCGAGCTCTGGGGCCAACGTCCTGACTTTC.